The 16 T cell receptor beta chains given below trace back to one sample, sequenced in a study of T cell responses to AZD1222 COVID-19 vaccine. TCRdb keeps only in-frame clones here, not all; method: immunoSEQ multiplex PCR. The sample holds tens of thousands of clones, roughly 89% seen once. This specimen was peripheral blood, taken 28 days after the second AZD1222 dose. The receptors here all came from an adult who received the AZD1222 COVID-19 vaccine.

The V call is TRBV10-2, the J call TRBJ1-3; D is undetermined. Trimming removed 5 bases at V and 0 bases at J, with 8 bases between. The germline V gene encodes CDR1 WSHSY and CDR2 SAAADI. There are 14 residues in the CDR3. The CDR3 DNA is TGCGCCAGCAGTCCAAGATCCTCTGGAAACACCATATATTTT. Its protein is CASSPRSSGNTIYF.

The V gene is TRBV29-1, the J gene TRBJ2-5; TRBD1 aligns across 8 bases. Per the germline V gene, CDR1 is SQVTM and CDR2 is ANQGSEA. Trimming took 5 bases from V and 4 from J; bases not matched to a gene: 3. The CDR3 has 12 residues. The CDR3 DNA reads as TGCAGCGTTCGACAGGGGTTAGAGACCCAGTACTTC. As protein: CSVRQGLETQYF.

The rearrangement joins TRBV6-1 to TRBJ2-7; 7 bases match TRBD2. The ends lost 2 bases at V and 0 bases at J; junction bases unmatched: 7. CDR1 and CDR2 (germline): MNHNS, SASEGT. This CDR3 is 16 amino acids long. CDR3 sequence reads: CASSEKGRGNSYEQYF. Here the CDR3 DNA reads TGTGCCAGCAGTGAAAAGGGGCGGGGGAACTCCTACGAGCAGTACTTC.

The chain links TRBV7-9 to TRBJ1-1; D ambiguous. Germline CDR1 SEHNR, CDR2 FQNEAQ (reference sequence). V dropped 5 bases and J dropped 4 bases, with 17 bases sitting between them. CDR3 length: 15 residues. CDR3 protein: CASSTPNGIPTEAFF. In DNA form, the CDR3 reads TGTGCCAGCAGCACCCCGAACGGGATTCCCACTGAAGCTTTCTTT.

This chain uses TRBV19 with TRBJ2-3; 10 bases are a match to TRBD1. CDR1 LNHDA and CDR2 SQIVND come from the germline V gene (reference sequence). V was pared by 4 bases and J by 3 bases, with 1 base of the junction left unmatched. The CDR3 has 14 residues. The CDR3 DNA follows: TGTGCCAGTAGTACGGGACAGGGGACAGATACGCAGTATTTT. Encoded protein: CASSTGQGTDTQYF.

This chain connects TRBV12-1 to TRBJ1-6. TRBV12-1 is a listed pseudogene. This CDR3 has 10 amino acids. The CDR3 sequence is CASSFSVWSF. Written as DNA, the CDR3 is TGTGCCAGCAGCTTTAGTGTCTGGAGCTTT.

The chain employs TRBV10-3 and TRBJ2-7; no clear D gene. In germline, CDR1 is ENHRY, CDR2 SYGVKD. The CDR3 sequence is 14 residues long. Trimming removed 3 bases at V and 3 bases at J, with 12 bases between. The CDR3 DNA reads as TGTGCCATCAGTGAAGGTCAGGTTCGCTACGAGCAGTACTTC. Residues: CAISEGQVRYEQYF.

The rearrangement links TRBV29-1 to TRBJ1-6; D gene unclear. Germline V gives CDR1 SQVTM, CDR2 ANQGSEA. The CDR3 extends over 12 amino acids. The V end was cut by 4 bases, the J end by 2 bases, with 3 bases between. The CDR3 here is CSVGTYNSPLHF. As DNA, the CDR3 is TGCAGCGTTGGGACCTATAATTCACCCCTCCACTTT.

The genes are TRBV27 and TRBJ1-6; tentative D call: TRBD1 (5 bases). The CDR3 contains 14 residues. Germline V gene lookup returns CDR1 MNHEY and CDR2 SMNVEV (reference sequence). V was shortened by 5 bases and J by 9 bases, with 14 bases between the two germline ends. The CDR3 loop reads CASSTNDRSSPLHF. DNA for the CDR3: TGTGCCAGCAGTACTAACGACAGATCTTCACCCCTCCACTTT.

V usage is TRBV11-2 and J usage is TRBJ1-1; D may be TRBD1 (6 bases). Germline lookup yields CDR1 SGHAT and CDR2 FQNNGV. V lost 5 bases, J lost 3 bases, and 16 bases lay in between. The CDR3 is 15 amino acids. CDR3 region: CASSPRRGSDTEAFF. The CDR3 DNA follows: TGTGCCAGCAGCCCCCGCAGGGGTTCGGACACTGAAGCTTTCTTT.

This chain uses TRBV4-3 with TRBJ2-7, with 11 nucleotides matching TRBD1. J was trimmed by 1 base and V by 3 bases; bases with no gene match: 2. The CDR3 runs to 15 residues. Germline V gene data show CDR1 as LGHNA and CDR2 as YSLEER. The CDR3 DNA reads TGCGCCAGCAGCCAGGGGACAGGGGGATCCTACGAGCAGTACTTC. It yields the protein CASSQGTGGSYEQYF.

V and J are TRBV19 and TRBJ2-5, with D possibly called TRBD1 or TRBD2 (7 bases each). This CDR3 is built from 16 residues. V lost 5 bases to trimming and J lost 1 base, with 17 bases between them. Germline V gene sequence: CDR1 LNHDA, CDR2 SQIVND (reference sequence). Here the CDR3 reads CASSPGGGVPQETQYF. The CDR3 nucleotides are TGTGCCAGTAGTCCAGGGGGGGGAGTCCCCCAAGAGACCCAGTACTTC. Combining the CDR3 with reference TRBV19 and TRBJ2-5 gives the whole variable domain DGGITQSPKYLFRKEGQNVTLSCEQNLNHDAMYWYRQDPGQGLRLIYYSQIVNDFQKGDIAEGYSVSREKKESFPLTVTSAQKNPTAFYLCASSPGGGVPQETQYFGPGTRLLVL.

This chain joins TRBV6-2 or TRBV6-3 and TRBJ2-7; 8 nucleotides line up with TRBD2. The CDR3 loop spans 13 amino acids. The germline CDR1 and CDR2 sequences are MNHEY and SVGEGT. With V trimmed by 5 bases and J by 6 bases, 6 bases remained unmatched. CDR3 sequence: CASSPGLAIEQYF. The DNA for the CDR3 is TGTGCCAGCAGTCCCGGACTAGCCATCGAGCAGTACTTC.

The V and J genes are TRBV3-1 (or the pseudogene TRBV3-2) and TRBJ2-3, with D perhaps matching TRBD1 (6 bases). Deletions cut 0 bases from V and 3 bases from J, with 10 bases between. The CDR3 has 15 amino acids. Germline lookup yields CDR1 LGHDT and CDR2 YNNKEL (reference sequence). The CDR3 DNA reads TGTGCCAGCAGCCAAGATTGGCAGGGGACAGATACGCAGTATTTT. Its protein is CASSQDWQGTDTQYF.

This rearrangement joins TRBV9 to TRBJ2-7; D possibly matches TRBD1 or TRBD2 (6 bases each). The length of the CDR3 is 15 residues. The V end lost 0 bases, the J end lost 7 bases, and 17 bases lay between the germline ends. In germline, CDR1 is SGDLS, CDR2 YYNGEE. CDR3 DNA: TGTGCCAGCAGCGTAGGCGGGACAAACCCCCAGGAGCAGTACTTC. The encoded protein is CASSVGGTNPQEQYF.

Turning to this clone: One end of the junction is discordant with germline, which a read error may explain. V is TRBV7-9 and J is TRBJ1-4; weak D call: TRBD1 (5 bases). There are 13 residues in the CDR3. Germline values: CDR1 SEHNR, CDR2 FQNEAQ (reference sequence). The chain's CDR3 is CASRLVGEGLLFF. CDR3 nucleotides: TGTGCCAGCAGATTAGTAGGGGAAGGGTTACTGTTTTTT.